The 28 T cell receptor beta chains below were found in one sample sequenced in a study of vaccination and CD4 T cells after COVID-19 (dated by TCRdb to between 2021 and 2024). The sample's treatment or condition label, in plain terms: approximately nine-day PBMC culture with coronavirus spike peptide pools or control peptides (ViraFEST assay). The library was produced with PCR. Instrument on record: Illumina iSeq 100. TCR sequencing of DNA from cultured CD4+ T cells used the Oncomine TCR Beta short-read assay at the Johns Hopkins FTIC core. The raw public reads went through TCRdb reprocessing: fastp at Q25, MiXCR clone calling, in-frame beta chains kept. Each entry is one CDR3 protein sequence, shown with its most common DNA and genes. In all, the sample holds 17,000 or so distinct CDR3 sequences, and roughly 65% of those were seen once. The ten largest account for 15% to 20% of the sample. The antigens for these receptors are not known.

The specimen sequenced was CD4+ T cells from blood, cultured in vitro. All receptors derive from a human donor who had recovered from COVID-19.

V and J are TRBV20-1 and TRBJ1-1; unclear D gene. The CDR3 sequence is 13 residues long. Trimming removed 4 bases from V and 1 base from J, with 10 bases in between. Germline lookup yields CDR1 DFQATT and CDR2 SNEGSKA (reference sequence). CDR3 in amino acids: CSATRAQNTEAFF. The CDR3 DNA reads as TGCAGTGCTACCCGGGCCCAGAACACTGAAGCTTTCTTT.

This clonotype was detected only once. The rearrangement links TRBV19 to TRBJ1-1; D remains unclear. CDR1 LNHDA and CDR2 SQIVND come from the germline V gene (reference sequence). The CDR3 loop spans 13 amino acids. The germline V and J ends were trimmed by 3 bases and 1 base, with 6 bases remaining between them. The CDR3, as DNA: TGTGCCAGTAGTATCAAAGGGAACACTGAAGCTTTCTTT. Its protein product is CASSIKGNTEAFF.

The rearrangement uses TRBV20-1 and TRBJ2-1; 8 nucleotides agree with TRBD2. The CDR3 is made up of 15 amino acids. Germline CDR1 DFQATT, CDR2 SNEGSKA (reference sequence). Trimming removed 3 bases from V and 1 base from J; junction bases left unmatched: 5. The chain's CDR3 is CSARATSVSYNEQFF. As DNA, the CDR3 is TGCAGTGCTAGGGCGACTAGCGTGTCCTACAATGAGCAGTTCTTC.

The chain links TRBV20-1 to TRBJ2-3; D tentatively fits TRBD1 or TRBD2 (5 bases each). The CDR3 extends over 15 amino acids. Trimming left V 5 bases short and J 1 base short, with 16 bases between. CDR1 is DFQATT, CDR2 SNEGSKA, per germline (reference sequence). The chain's CDR3 is CSAPRGLGGTDTQYF. The CDR3 nucleotides are TGCAGTGCTCCTCGGGGCTTAGGGGGCACAGATACGCAGTATTTT.

This chain connects TRBV6-1 to TRBJ2-2, with 8 bases that match TRBD2. V shed 4 bases and J 3 bases; nucleotides not matched to a gene: 7. The CDR3 consists of 16 residues. Per the germline V gene, CDR1 is MNHNS and CDR2 is SASEGT. For the CDR3, the DNA is TGTGCCAGCAGTGGCCAGGGACTAGATCACACCGGGGAGCTGTTTTTT. This gives the protein CASSGQGLDHTGELFF.

The chain joins TRBV6-1 to TRBJ2-7; D unresolved. The germline CDR1 and CDR2 sequences are MNHNS and SASEGT. Trimming cost V 6 bases and J 5 bases, with 8 bases left between them. This CDR3 is built from 11 residues. This CDR3 is CASSLVNEQYF. The CDR3, as DNA: TGTGCCAGCAGCCTAGTAAACGAGCAGTACTTC.

The DNA for the CDR3 is TGTGCCAGCAGCCTCGGCCGGGGCACTGAAGCTTTCTTT. The encoded protein is CASSLGRGTEAFF. The chain couples TRBV6-1 to TRBJ1-1; D not resolved. The ends were cut back, 6 bases at V and 4 bases at J, with 12 bases in the middle. Germline V gives CDR1 MNHNS, CDR2 SASEGT. The CDR3 consists of 13 residues.

This clonotype has just a few counts. The chain uses TRBV20-1 and TRBJ2-3, with D possibly being TRBD2 (6 bases). Germline CDR1 is DFQATT and CDR2 is SNEGSKA (reference sequence). CDR3 length equals 15 residues. V shed 3 bases and J shed 2 bases, with 15 bases lying between them. CDR3 protein: CSASGHGGNTDTQYF. For the CDR3, the DNA is TGCAGTGCTAGTGGGCACGGAGGGAACACAGATACGCAGTATTTT.

In this sample, this clonotype turned up a few times. The rearrangement joins TRBV20-1 to TRBJ1-1; the D gene is possibly TRBD1 (5 bases). Germline CDR1 DFQATT, CDR2 SNEGSKA (reference sequence). V dropped 3 bases and J dropped 9 bases, with 14 bases sitting between them. This CDR3 has 12 residues. CDR3 coding DNA: TGCAGTGCTAGTTACAAACAGGAGAAAGCTTTCTTT. As protein: CSASYKQEKAFF.

The sample holds a few counts of this clonotype. The genes are TRBV27 and TRBJ2-2; D gene unclear. Germline-derived CDR1 and CDR2 are MNHEY and SMNVEV (reference sequence). This CDR3 comprises 14 residues. The V and J ends lost 4 bases and 3 bases respectively, with 9 bases between them. CDR3: CASSSLRDTGELFF. CDR3 nucleotide sequence: TGTGCCAGCAGTTCTCTTAGAGACACCGGGGAGCTGTTTTTT.

This chain joins TRBV10-3 and TRBJ2-5, with 7 nucleotides matching TRBD2. Germline CDR1 and CDR2: ENHRY and SYGVKD. V lost 6 bases to trimming and J lost 0 bases; unmatched junction nucleotides: 13. This CDR3 spans 17 amino acids. DNA of the CDR3: TGTGCCATCAGGGGGGAAGGAGGGACTAAGTACCAAGAGACCCAGTACTTC. Translating gives CAIRGEGGTKYQETQYF.

The genes are TRBV28 and TRBJ1-5; the D gene is possibly TRBD1 (6 bases). The CDR3 is 12 residues long. Trimming pared 7 bases from V and 9 bases from J, leaving 13 bases between. From germline, CDR1 is MDHEN and CDR2 SYDVKM. The CDR3: CASNEGGAPQHF. CDR3 DNA sequence: TGTGCCAGCAATGAGGGGGGAGCGCCCCAGCATTTT.

This clonotype was found once. The chain recombines TRBV20-1 with TRBJ1-2, with 8 bases lining up with TRBD1. The CDR3 length is 12 residues. Germline lookup yields CDR1 DFQATT and CDR2 SNEGSKA (reference sequence). DNA of the CDR3: TGCAGAGGATCGACAGGGGACTATGGCTACACCTTC. This codes for CRGSTGDYGYTF.

This chain connects TRBV28 to TRBJ2-3; weak D call: TRBD2 (6 bases). Germline V lookup: CDR1 MDHEN, CDR2 SYDVKM. The CDR3 runs to 16 residues. Trimming cost V 3 bases and J 7 bases, with 20 bases left between them. CDR3: CASSLGGTGMIYTQYF. In nucleotides, the CDR3 is TGTGCCAGCAGTTTGGGCGGGACTGGGATGATCTATACGCAGTATTTT.

In this sample, this clonotype turned up once. The J gene is TRBJ2-1, the V gene TRBV11-2; the D is unclear. Per germline, CDR1 SGHAT and CDR2 FQNNGV. V was trimmed by 0 bases and J by 2 bases, leaving 11 bases between them. There are 16 residues in the CDR3. DNA for the CDR3: TGTGCCAGCAGCTTAGATTTAGGAACCACCTACAATGAGCAGTTCTTC. Translating it yields CASSLDLGTTYNEQFF.

The chain employs TRBV6-1 and TRBJ2-5; 9 nucleotides line up with TRBD1. Trimming took 6 bases from V and 2 from J; bases not matched to a gene: 7. Germline V gene sequence: CDR1 MNHNS, CDR2 SASEGT. This CDR3 is built from 15 residues. Here the CDR3 DNA reads TGTGCCAGCAGACGCGGTGACAGGGGGCAAGAGACCCAGTACTTC. It yields the protein CASRRGDRGQETQYF.

V usage is TRBV7-8 and J usage is TRBJ1-5; 8 nucleotides agree with TRBD1. The CDR3 runs to 16 residues. CDR1 is SGHVS, CDR2 FQNEAQ, per germline. The ends lost 3 bases at V and 6 bases at J; junction bases unmatched: 10. The CDR3 here is CASSLGRQGIGQPQHF. DNA of the CDR3: TGTGCCAGCAGCTTGGGACGACAGGGGATTGGTCAGCCCCAGCATTTT.

The genes are TRBV19 and TRBJ1-2; no clear D gene. The CDR3 totals 14 residues. Germline CDR1 and CDR2: LNHDA and SQIVND (reference sequence). Trimming took 8 bases from V and 7 from J, leaving 20 bases between them. CDR3 sequence reads: CASQAPLKPGGYTF. For the CDR3, the DNA is TGTGCCAGTCAGGCTCCACTTAAACCGGGTGGCTACACCTTC. Looking up the rest from reference TRBV19 and TRBJ1-2 gives the full variable domain: DGGITQSPKYLFRKEGQNVTLSCEQNLNHDAMYWYRQDPGQGLRLIYYSQIVNDFQKGDIAEGYSVSREKKESFPLTVTSAQKNPTAFYLCASQAPLKPGGYTFGSGTRLTVV.

V gene TRBV6-2 or TRBV6-3 combines with J gene TRBJ1-1; weak D call: TRBD1 (5 bases). There are 16 residues in the CDR3. CDR1 and CDR2 from the germline V gene are MNHEY and SVGEGT. V shed 5 bases and J shed 0 bases, with 16 bases lying between them. Here the CDR3 DNA reads TGTGCCAGCAGTCCCACCTCCGGGACGGTGAACACTGAAGCTTTCTTT. This translates into CASSPTSGTVNTEAFF.

This rearrangement joins TRBV7-2 to TRBJ1-5; 8 nucleotides match TRBD1. Germline-derived CDR1 and CDR2 are SGHTA and FQGNSA. Germline trimming cut 6 bases from V and 6 bases from J; bases unmatched to any gene: 7. This CDR3 is built from 14 residues. In DNA form, the CDR3 reads TGTGCCAGCAGTGTCGGCAGGGGGCCTCAGCCCCAGCATTTT. Encoded protein: CASSVGRGPQPQHF.

The genes are TRBV27 and TRBJ2-7, with D perhaps matching TRBD1 (6 bases). The germline V gene encodes CDR1 MNHEY and CDR2 SMNVEV (reference sequence). Trimming left V 8 bases short and J 3 bases short, with 17 bases between. The CDR3 is made up of 14 amino acids. CDR3 amino acids: CASRRDGQYYEQYF. The CDR3 DNA reads TGTGCCAGCCGCCGGGACGGACAGTACTACGAGCAGTACTTC.

The chain links TRBV12-3 or TRBV12-4 to TRBJ2-5, with 11 nucleotides matching TRBD2. This CDR3 is 16 amino acids long. J lost 6 bases, V lost 3 bases, and 9 bases had no gene match. The CDR3 is CASSFSGTSGSKTQYF. Here the CDR3 DNA reads TGTGCCAGCAGTTTCTCCGGGACTAGCGGTTCGAAGACCCAGTACTTC.

V and J are TRBV6-2 or TRBV6-3 and TRBJ2-3; 8 bases line up with TRBD2. CDR3 length: 14 amino acids. J was trimmed by 4 bases and V by 7 bases; bases with no gene match: 7. CDR1 is MNHEY and CDR2 is SVGEGT in the germline V gene. CDR3 bases: TGTGCCAGCAACCTAGCGGGTGGGCCAGATACGCAGTATTTT. Translation: CASNLAGGPDTQYF.

The rearrangement uses TRBV30 and TRBJ1-2; TRBD1 matches 7 bases. Looked up from germline, CDR1 is GTSNPN and CDR2 is SVGIG (reference sequence). V lost 0 bases, J lost 4 bases, and 5 bases stayed unmatched. This CDR3 region has 14 residues. The DNA of the CDR3 is TGTGCCTGGAGTGTGGCAGGGGGTATCTATGGCTACACCTTC. As protein: CAWSVAGGIYGYTF.

V gene TRBV2 combines with J gene TRBJ2-7; 7 positions agree with TRBD1. From germline, CDR1 is SNHLY and CDR2 FYNNEI. The CDR3 extends over 14 amino acids. Losses at the gene ends were 5 bases for V and 2 bases for J; bases not matched to a gene: 6. The CDR3 sequence is CASSYRGPAYEQYF. The CDR3 nucleotides are TGTGCCAGCAGTTACAGGGGACCTGCCTACGAGCAGTACTTC.

The V call is TRBV15, the J call TRBJ2-1; no definite D call. The CDR3 has 13 residues. V was clipped by 0 bases and J by 5 bases, with 5 bases between them. Germline V gene data show CDR1 as LNHNV and CDR2 as YYDKDF (reference sequence). The DNA of the CDR3 is TGTGCCACCAGCAGAGACCACAACAATGAGCAGTTCTTC. Amino acids: CATSRDHNNEQFF.

This clonotype was detected once. The rearrangement uses TRBV7-8 and TRBJ2-3; D might be TRBD1 (7 bases). Germline lookup yields CDR1 SGHVS and CDR2 FQNEAQ. Trimming shortened V by 5 bases and J by 4 bases, and 19 bases separated the two germline ends. This CDR3 comprises 16 residues. The CDR3 here is CASSRAVAGGPDTQYF. CDR3 nucleotides: TGTGCCAGCAGCAGAGCCGTGGCAGGGGGGCCAGATACGCAGTATTTT.

The chain couples TRBV7-2 to TRBJ2-3; no firm D call. The germline V and J ends were trimmed by 3 bases and 3 bases, with 1 base remaining between them. Germline CDR1 reads SGHTA; CDR2 reads FQGNSA. The CDR3 runs to 11 residues. The CDR3 DNA is TGTGCCAGCAGCTTGACAGATACGCAGTATTTT. This sequence encodes CASSLTDTQYF.